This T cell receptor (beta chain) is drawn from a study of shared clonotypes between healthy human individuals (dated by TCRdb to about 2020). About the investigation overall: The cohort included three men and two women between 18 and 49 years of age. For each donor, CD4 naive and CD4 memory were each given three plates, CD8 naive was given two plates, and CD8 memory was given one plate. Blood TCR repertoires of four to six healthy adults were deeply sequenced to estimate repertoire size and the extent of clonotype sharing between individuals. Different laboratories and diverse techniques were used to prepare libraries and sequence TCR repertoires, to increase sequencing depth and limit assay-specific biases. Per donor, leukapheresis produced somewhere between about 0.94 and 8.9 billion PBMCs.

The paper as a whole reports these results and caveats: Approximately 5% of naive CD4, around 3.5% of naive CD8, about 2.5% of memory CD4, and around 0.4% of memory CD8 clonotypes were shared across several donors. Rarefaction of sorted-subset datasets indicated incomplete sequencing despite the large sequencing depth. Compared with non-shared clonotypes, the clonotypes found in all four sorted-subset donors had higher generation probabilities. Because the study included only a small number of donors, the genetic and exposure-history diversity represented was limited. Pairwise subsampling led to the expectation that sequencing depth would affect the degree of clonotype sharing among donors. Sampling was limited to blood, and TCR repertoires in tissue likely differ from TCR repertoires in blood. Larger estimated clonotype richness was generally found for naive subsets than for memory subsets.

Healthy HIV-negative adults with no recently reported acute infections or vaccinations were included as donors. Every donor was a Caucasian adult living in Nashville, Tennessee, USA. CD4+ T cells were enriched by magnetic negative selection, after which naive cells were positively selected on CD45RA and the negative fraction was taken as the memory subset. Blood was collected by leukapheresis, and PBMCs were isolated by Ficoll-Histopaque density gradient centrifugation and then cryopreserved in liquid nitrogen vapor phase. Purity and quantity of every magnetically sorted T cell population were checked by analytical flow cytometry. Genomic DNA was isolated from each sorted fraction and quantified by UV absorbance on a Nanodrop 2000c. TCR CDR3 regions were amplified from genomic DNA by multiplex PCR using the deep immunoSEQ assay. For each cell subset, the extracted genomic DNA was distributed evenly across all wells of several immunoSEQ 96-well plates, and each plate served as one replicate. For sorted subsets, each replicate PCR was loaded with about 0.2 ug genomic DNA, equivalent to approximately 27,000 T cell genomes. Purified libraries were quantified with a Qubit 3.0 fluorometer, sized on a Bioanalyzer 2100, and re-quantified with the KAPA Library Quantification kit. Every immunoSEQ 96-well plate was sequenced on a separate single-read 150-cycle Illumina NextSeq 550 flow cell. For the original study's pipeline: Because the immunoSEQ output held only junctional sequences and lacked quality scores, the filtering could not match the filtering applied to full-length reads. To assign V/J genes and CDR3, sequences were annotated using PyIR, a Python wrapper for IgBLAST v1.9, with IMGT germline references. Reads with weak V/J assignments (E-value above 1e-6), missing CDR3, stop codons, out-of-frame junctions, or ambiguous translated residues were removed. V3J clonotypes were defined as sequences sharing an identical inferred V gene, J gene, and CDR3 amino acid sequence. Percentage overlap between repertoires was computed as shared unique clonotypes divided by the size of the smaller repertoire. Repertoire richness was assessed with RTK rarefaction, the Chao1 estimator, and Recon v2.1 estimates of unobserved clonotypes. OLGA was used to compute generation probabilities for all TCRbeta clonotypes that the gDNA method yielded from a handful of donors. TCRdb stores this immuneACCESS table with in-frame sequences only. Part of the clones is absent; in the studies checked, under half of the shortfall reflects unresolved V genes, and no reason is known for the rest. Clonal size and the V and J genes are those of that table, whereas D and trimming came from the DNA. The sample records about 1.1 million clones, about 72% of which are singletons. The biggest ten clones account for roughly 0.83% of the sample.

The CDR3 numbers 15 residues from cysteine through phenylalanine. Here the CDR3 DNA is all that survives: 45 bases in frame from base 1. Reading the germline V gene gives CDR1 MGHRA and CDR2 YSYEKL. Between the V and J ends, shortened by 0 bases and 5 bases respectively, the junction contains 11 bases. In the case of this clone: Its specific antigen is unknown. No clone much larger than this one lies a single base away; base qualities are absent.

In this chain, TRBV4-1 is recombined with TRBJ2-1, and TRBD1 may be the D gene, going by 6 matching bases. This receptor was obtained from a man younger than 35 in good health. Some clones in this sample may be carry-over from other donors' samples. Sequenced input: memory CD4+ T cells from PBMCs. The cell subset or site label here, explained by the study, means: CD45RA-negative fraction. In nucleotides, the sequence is TGCGCCAGCAGCCAAGATGCAGGGGTCCACAATGAGCAGTTCTTC. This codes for CASSQDAGVHNEQFF.